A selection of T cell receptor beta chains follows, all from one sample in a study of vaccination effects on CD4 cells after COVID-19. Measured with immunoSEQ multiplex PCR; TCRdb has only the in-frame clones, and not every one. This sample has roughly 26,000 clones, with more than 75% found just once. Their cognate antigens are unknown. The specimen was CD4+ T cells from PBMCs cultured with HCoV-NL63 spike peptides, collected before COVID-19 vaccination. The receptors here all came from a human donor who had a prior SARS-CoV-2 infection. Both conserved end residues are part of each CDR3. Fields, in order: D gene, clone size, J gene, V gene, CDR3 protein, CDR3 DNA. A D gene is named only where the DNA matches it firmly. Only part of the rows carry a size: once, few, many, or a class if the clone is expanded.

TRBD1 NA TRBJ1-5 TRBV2 CASSGQGVYQPQHF TGTGCCAGCAGCGGACAGGGGGTTTACCAGCCCCAGCATTTT
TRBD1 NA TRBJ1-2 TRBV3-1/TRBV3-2 CASSHSAGGVYGYTF TGTGCCAGCAGCCATAGTGCAGGGGGCGTCTATGGCTACACCTTC
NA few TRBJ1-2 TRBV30 CAWSVLTLGAYGYTF TGTGCCTGGAGTGTACTGACCTTAGGGGCTTATGGCTACACCTTC
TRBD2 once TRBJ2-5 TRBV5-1 CASSGVAGGETQYF TGCGCCAGCAGCGGGGTAGCGGGAGGCGAGACCCAGTACTTC
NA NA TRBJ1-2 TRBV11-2 CASSLVGGGYGYTF TGTGCCAGCAGCTTAGTAGGTGGGGGCTATGGCTACACCTTC
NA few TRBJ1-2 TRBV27 CASSRGGLPYGYTF TGTGCCAGCAGTCGGGGGGGACTGCCCTATGGCTACACCTTC
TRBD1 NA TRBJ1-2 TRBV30 CAWLDRGRYGYTF TGTGCCTGGCTGGACAGGGGGCGATATGGCTACACCTTC
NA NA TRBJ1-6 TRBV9 CASSVGPGGNSPLHF TGTGCCAGCAGCGTAGGTCCAGGCGGGAATTCACCCCTCCACTTT
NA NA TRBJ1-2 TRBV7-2 CASSSYKGYTF TGTGCCAGCAGCTCCTATAAGGGCTACACCTTC
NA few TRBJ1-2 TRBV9 CASSVDLQPGGYTF TGTGCCAGCAGCGTAGATCTCCAGCCGGGGGGCTACACCTTC
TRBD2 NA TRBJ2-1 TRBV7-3 CASSLALANEQFF TGTGCCAGCAGCTTAGCACTAGCGAATGAGCAGTTCTTC
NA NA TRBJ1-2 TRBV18 CASSPPGVHGYTF TGTGCCAGCTCACCACCTGGGGTCCATGGCTACACCTTC
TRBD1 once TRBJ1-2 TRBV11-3 CASSSPTGPNYGYTF TGTGCCAGCAGCTCCCCGACAGGGCCCAACTATGGCTACACCTTC
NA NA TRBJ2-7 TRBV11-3 CASSSTGPGEQYF TGTGCCAGCAGCTCGACGGGACCTGGGGAGCAGTACTTC
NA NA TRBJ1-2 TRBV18 CASSPYRDLRTGDF TGTGCCAGCTCACCATACCGGGATCTGAGGACGGGAGACTTC
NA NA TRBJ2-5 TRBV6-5 CASSYLGEQETQYF TGTGCCAGCAGTTACTTGGGGGAACAGGAGACCCAGTACTTC
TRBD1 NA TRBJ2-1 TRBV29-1 CSVLGGLSNEQFF TGCAGCGTTTTAGGGGGCCTCAGCAATGAGCAGTTCTTC
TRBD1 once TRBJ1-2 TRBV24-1 CATSDPRTGDGNYGYTF TGTGCCACCAGTGACCCTAGGACAGGGGATGGAAACTATGGCTACACCTTC
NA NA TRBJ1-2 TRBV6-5 CASCSWDRLRGGYTF TGTGCCAGCTGTTCCTGGGACCGCCTAAGGGGCGGCTACACCTTC
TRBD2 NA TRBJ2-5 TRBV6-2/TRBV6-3 CASSYWAGGVETQYF TGTGCCAGCAGTTACTGGGCGGGAGGGGTAGAGACCCAGTACTTC
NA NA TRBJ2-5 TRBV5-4 CASSLYVAETQYF TGTGCCAGCAGCTTGTATGTCGCAGAGACCCAGTACTTC
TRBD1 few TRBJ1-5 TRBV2 CASSGTGDQPQHF TGTGCCAGCAGTGGGACAGGGGATCAGCCCCAGCATTTT
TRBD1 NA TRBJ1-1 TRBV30 CAWSKDREAEAFF TGTGCCTGGAGTAAAGACAGGGAGGCTGAAGCTTTCTTT
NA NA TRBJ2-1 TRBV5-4 CASSQYTRNNEQFF TGTGCCAGCAGCCAATATACTCGAAATAATGAGCAGTTCTTC
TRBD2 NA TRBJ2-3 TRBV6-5 CASRRAGGSTDTQYF TGTGCCAGCAGAAGAGCGGGGGGGAGCACAGATACGCAGTATTTT
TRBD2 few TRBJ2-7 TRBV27 CASSLNSGGLLEQYF TGTGCCAGCAGTTTAAATAGCGGGGGACTGCTCGAGCAGTACTTC
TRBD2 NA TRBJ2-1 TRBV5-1 CASRLPLAGGHYNEQFF TGCGCCAGCAGACTACCTCTAGCGGGGGGACACTACAATGAGCAGTTCTTC
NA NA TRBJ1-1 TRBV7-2 CASSDHMNTEAFF TGTGCCAGCAGCGATCACATGAACACTGAAGCTTTCTTT
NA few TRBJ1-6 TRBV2 CASRPGTSSYNSPLHF TGTGCCAGCAGACCCGGGACAAGCTCCTATAATTCACCCCTCCACTTT
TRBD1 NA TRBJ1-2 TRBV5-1 CASSLEGRGVDGYTF TGCGCCAGCAGCTTGGAGGGCAGGGGGGTAGATGGCTACACCTTC
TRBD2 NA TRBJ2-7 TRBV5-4 CASSLTGTTYEQYF TGTGCCAGCAGCCTTACCGGGACTACCTACGAGCAGTACTTC
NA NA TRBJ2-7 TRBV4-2 CASSQDLGIYEQYF TGTGCCAGCAGCCAAGATTTAGGGATCTACGAGCAGTACTTC
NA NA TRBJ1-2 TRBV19 CASSINGGPHYGYTF TGTGCCAGTAGTATTAACGGGGGCCCACACTATGGCTACACCTTC
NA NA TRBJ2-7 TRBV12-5 CASGLATLGIDTPPEQYF TGTGCTAGTGGTTTGGCCACCCTCGGGATAGATACACCTCCCGAGCAGTACTTC
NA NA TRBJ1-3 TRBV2 CASGASGNTIYF TGTGCCAGCGGGGCTAGTGGAAACACCATATATTTT
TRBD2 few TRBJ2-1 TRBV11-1 CASSLASGNYNEQFF TGTGCCAGCAGCCTTGCTAGCGGGAACTACAATGAGCAGTTCTTC
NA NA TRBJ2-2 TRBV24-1 CATSDAWELFF TGTGCCACCAGTGATGCGTGGGAGCTGTTTTTT
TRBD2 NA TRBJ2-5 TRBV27 CASGGSLAGQTQYF TGTGCCAGCGGGGGGTCGCTAGCGGGGCAGACCCAGTACTTC
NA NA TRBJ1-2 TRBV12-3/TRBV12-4 CASSLQGSTTF TGTGCCAGCAGTTTGCAGGGGTCGACCACCTTC
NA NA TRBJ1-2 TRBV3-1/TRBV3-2 CASSQEGELDGYTF TGTGCCAGCAGCCAAGAAGGAGAATTGGATGGCTACACCTTC
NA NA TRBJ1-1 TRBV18 CASSPDSWNTEAFF TGTGCCAGCTCACCGGACAGTTGGAACACTGAAGCTTTCTTT
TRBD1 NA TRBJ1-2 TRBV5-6 CASSSTYRGNGYGYTF TGTGCCAGCAGCTCGACGTACAGGGGGAACGGCTATGGCTACACCTTC
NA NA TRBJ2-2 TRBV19 CASSIVASTLFF TGTGCCAGTAGTATAGTCGCATCTACTCTGTTTTTT
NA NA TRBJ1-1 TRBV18 CASSGQSNTEAFF TGTGCCAGCTCCGGACAGTCGAACACTGAAGCTTTCTTT
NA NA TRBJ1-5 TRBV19 CASSISGFPNQPQHF TGTGCCAGTAGTATCTCGGGGTTTCCCAATCAGCCCCAGCATTTT
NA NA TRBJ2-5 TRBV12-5 CASGLGVSGPLGTQYF TGTGCTAGTGGTTTGGGGGTTTCCGGCCCCCTGGGGACCCAGTACTTC
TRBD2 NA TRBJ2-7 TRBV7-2 CASSLRGGRIYEQYF TGTGCCAGCAGCTTACGTGGCGGGAGAATCTACGAGCAGTACTTC
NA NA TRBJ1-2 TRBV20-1 CTAGAIYGYTF TGCACTGCAGGGGCCATCTATGGCTACACCTTC
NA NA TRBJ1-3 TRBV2 CASADNSGNTIYF TGTGCCAGCGCCGACAACTCTGGAAACACCATATATTTT
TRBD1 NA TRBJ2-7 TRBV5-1 CASSRDRGEQYF TGCGCCAGCAGCCGGGACAGGGGCGAGCAGTACTTC
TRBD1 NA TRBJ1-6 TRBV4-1 CASSQQERGTASPLHF TGCGCCAGCAGCCAACAAGAGCGCGGGACAGCATCACCCCTCCACTTT
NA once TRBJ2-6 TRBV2 CASSRTDSGANVLTF TGTGCCAGCAGCAGGACAGATTCTGGGGCCAACGTCCTGACTTTC
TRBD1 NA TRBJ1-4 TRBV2 CASQLQGDNEKLFF TGTGCCAGCCAGCTTCAGGGGGATAATGAAAAACTGTTTTTT
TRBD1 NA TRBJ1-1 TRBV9 CASSRTGGGEAFF TGTGCCAGCAGTCGGACAGGGGGCGGTGAAGCTTTCTTT
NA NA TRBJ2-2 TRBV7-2 CASSLAGRNTGELFF TGTGCCAGCAGCTTAGCGGGACGCAACACCGGGGAGCTGTTTTTT
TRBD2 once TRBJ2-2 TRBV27 CASTSRLAGAGELFF TGTGCCAGCACCTCCCGACTAGCGGGAGCCGGGGAGCTGTTTTTT
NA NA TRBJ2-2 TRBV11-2 CASSLIWNTGELFF TGTGCCAGCAGCTTAATATGGAACACCGGGGAGCTGTTTTTT